This TCR beta chain was profiled in a study of blood T cell repertoires in COVID-19. Clones were read by immunoSEQ multiplex PCR, and TCRdb kept only the in-frame ones, dropping some. The table lists hundreds of thousands of clones, around nine tenths of them singletons, with roughly 10% in the top ten. The CDR3 covers 15 residues. V lost 0 bases, J lost 4 bases, and 4 bases stayed unmatched. Germline V lookup: CDR1 LGHNA, CDR2 YSLEER. This clone has more than one count but fewer than ten. The material sequenced was PBMCs or T cells enriched from blood (not recorded which). This receptor was taken from a woman aged 30 to 39 who had recovered from COVID-19. The chain employs TRBV4-3 and TRBJ2-7; TRBD2 aligns across 9 bases. The CDR3 loop reads CASSQERLAGYEQYF. Here the CDR3 DNA reads TGCGCCAGCAGCCAAGAGCGTCTAGCGGGATACGAGCAGTACTTC.